This TCR beta chain stems from a study of kidney transplant recipient with SARS-CoV-2 infection (dated by TCRdb to about 2021). The sample's time point, from its label and the paper: pre-pandemic baseline sample and day 111 after first positive SARS-CoV-2 test. Data came from an Illumina MiSeq. Profiling of the peripheral T cell repertoire targeted human TCRbeta genes. The original methods were these. Differential clonotype abundance was tested with beta-binomial modelling to account for variability over time. Clonotypes that had expanded were screened against the ImmuneCODE reference database of SARS-CoV-2-associated TCRs and mapped onto regions of the viral genome. Additional repertoire analyses examined TRBV gene usage, CDR3 length, CDR3 amino acid overlap between time points, distributions of clonotype abundance, and Jaccard similarity. The raw public data were reprocessed by TCRdb itself: fastp quality trimming at Q25, MiXCR clonotype calling, in-frame beta chains only. Each record represents a unique CDR3 protein, reported with the most common genes and DNA among its rows. These V and J calls are TCRdb output, not the study's own analysis. A total of under 250,000 distinct CDR3 sequences appear in this sample, 29% of them only once. About 7% of the sample is held by the ten biggest clonotypes.

Taken from cysteine to phenylalanine, the CDR3 has 15 residues. CDR3 DNA is the only sequence kept; it has 45 bases, read in frame from the first base. The germline V gene sets CDR1 to SGHTA and CDR2 to FQGNSA. Points on this clonotype: Which antigen it targets is not known. This may come from a read error, since a much larger clone is one base off.

Sample: a blood sample, taken at baseline and on roughly day 110 from a kidney transplant recipient. This clonotype originated in a male patient in his thirties who had COVID-19 and was a kidney transplant recipient. Some T cells may have been brought in with the graft after a transplant. The chain was built from TRBV7-2 and TRBJ2-5, with 10 central nucleotides matching TRBD2. Read as DNA, the sequence is TGTGCCAGCGGCTTAGCCCTAGCGGGAGATGGGACCCAGTACTTC. Its product reads: CASGLALAGDGTQYF.